The clone carrying this T cell receptor (beta chain) was seen a few times. Its specificity is unknown. Germline CDR1 MGHRA, CDR2 YSYEKL. CDR3 length: 15 residues. V was shortened by 3 bases and J by 3 bases, with 13 bases between the two germline ends. The data originate from a study of cytomegalovirus exposure and HLA in healthy donors. Findings and caveats of the study: Among the sequence variants, a highly shared cluster was likely an artifact of sequencing.

Primers included in the PCR were 60 Vbeta and 13 Jbeta primers. Only in-frame clones appear in the TCRdb table, and some are missing; sequencing was by immunoSEQ multiplex PCR. The table has around 140,000 clones, roughly 9.6% seen once; the top ten hold roughly 7%. The donors comprised healthy bone marrow donors. The clonotype comes from a woman aged 40 to 55 in good health and CMV-seropositive. The material sequenced was PBMCs. The gene calls are TRBV4-1 and TRBJ2-3, with TRBD1 as a possible D gene (6 bases). The CDR3 nucleotides are TGCGCCAGCAGCCAGGACAGTCCGACGACAGATACGCAGTATTTT. Its translation is CASSQDSPTTDTQYF.